This T cell receptor beta chain derives from a study of T cell responses to AZD1222 COVID-19 vaccine. Whole-study results and caveats: Spike-specific TCR breadth rose after two AZD1222 doses, and depth rose as well.

About this clone: Its antigen is undetermined.

Trimming at V came to 3 bases and at J to 9 bases, leaving 4 bases not matched to a gene. CDR1 MNHEY and CDR2 SMNVEV come from the germline V gene (reference sequence). CDR3 length: 15 amino acids. The protocol was immunoSEQ multiplex PCR, while the TCRdb copy is restricted to in-frame clones and leaves out a portion. This table has about 150,000 clones, 85% to 95% appearing once. The specimen was peripheral blood, collected on day 0 of MenACWY control vaccination. The V call is TRBV27, the J call TRBJ1-6; the match to TRBD1 covers 11 bases. This clonotype originated in an adult in good health. CDR3 sequence reads: CASSFGTGGTSPLHF. The CDR3 DNA follows: TGTGCCAGCAGTTTTGGGACAGGGGGGACTTCACCCCTCCACTTT.